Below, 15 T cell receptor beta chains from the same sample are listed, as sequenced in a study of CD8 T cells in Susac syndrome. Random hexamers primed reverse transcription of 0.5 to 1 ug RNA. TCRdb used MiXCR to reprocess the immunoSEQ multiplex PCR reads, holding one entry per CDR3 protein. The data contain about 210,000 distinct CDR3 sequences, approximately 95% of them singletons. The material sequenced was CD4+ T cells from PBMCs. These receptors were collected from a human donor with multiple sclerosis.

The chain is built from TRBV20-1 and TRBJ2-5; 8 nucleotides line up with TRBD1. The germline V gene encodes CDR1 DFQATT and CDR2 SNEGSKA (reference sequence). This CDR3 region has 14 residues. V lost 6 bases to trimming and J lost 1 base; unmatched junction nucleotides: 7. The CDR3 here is CSAPRTGPQETQYF. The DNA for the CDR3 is TGCAGTGCCCCGCGGACAGGGCCCCAAGAGACCCAGTACTTC.

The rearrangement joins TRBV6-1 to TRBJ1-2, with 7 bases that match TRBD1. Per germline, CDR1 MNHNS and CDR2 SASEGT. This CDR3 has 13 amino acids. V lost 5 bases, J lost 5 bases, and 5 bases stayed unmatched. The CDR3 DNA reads TGTGCCAGCAGTCCGACAGGGATTTATGGCTACACCTTC. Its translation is CASSPTGIYGYTF.

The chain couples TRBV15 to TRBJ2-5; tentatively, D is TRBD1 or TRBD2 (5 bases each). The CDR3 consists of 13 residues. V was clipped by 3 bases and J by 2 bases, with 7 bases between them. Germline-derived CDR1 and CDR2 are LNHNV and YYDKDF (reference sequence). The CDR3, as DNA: TGTGCCACCAGCAGGGGACCACAAGAGACCCAGTACTTC. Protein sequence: CATSRGPQETQYF.

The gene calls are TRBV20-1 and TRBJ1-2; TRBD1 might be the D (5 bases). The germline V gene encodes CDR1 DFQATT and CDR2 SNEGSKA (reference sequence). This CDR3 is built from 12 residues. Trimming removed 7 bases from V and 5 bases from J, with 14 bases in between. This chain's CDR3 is CSVREGQYGYTF. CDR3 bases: TGCAGTGTGAGAGAAGGACAATATGGCTACACCTTC.

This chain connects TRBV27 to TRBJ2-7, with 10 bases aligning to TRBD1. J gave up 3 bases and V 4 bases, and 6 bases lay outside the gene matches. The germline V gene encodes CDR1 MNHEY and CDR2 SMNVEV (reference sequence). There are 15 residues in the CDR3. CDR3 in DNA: TGTGCCAGCAGTTCTCTCGGGACAGGGGACTACGAGCAGTACTTC. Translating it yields CASSSLGTGDYEQYF.

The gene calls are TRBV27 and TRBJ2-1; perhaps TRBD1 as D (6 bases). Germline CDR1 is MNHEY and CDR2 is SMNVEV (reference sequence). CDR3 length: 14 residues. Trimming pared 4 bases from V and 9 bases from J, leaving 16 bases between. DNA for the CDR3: TGTGCCAGCAGTTGGGGGCTAGGTAGAGGTGAGCAGTTCTTC. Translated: CASSWGLGRGEQFF.

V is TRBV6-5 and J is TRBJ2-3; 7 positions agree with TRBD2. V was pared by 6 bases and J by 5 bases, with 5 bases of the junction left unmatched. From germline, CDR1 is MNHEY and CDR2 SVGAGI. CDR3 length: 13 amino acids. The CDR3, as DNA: TGTGCCAGCAGCCGCGGACTAGAAGATACGCAGTATTTT. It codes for CASSRGLEDTQYF.

The CDR3 is CASSLGVLDRVQPQHF. The CDR3 DNA reads as TGTGCCAGCAGCTTGGGGGTGTTGGACAGGGTTCAGCCCCAGCATTTT. The V and J genes are TRBV5-8 and TRBJ1-5; TRBD1 matches at 8 bases. The CDR3 covers 16 residues. V shed 0 bases and J 6 bases; nucleotides not matched to a gene: 8. CDR1 SGHTS and CDR2 YDEGEE come from the germline V gene.

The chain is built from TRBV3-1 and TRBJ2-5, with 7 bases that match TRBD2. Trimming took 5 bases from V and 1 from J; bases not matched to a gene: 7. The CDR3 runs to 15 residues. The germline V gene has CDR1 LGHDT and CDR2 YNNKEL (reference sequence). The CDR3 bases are TGTGCCAGCAGCTCCACGGGACTACCCCAAGAGACCCAGTACTTC. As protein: CASSSTGLPQETQYF.

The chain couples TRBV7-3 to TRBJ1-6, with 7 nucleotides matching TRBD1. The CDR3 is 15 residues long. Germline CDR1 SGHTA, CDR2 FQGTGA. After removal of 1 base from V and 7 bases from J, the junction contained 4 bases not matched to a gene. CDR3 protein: CASSLIGQENSPLHF. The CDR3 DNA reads TGTGCCAGCAGCTTAATAGGACAGGAGAATTCACCCCTCCACTTT.

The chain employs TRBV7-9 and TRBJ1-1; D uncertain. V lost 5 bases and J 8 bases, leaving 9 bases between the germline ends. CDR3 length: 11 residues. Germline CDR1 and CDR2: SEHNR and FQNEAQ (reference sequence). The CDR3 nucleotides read TGTGCCAGCAGCGGGGTGGGAGAAGCTTTCTTT. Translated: CASSGVGEAFF.

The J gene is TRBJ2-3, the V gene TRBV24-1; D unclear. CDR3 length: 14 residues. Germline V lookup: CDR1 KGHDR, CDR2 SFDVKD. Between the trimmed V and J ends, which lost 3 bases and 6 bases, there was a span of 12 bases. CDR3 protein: CATSDPAAGDTQYF. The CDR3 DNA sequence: TGTGCCACCAGTGATCCCGCCGCCGGGGATACGCAGTATTTT.

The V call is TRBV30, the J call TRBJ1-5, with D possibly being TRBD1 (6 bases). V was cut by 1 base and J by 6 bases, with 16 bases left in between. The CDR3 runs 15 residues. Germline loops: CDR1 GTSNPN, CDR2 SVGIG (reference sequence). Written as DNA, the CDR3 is TGTGCCTGGAGTGAGTGGGCAGGGGCCGGTCAGCCCCAGCATTTT. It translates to CAWSEWAGAGQPQHF.

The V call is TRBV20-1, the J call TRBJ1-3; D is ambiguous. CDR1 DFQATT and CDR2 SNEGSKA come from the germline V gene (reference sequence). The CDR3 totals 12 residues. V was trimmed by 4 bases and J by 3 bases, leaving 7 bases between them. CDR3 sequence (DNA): TGCAGTGCTACTCAGGATGGAAACACCATATATTTT. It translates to CSATQDGNTIYF.

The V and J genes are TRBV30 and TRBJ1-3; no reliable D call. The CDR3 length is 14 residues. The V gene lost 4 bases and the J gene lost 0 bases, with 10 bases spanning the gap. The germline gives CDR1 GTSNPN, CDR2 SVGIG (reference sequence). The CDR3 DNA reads TGTGCCTGGACCCCGAACCTCTCTGGAAACACCATATATTTT. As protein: CAWTPNLSGNTIYF.